A single sample is the source of the 26 T cell receptor beta chains below, sequenced in a study of PD-1 blockade in classical Hodgkin lymphoma. Each and every patient relapsed after autologous stem cell transplantation, and patients got differing brentuximab vedotin exposure. The data were produced by immunoSEQ multiplex PCR, yet TCRdb's version contains in-frame clones alone and is incomplete. The sample consists of around 25,000 clones, approximately 78% of them appearing once. Sequencing used peripheral blood mononuclear cells (PBMCs), obtained before the second cycle of nivolumab. The receptors were sampled from a human donor with classical Hodgkin lymphoma.

This chain connects TRBV11-2 to TRBJ2-5; a weak D match, TRBD2 (7 bases). Germline-derived CDR1 and CDR2 are SGHAT and FQNNGV. The V end lost 3 bases, the J end lost 3 bases, and 20 bases lay between the germline ends. The CDR3 is made up of 17 amino acids. The CDR3 here is CASSFPSKGGDKETQYF. The CDR3 DNA reads as TGTGCCAGCAGCTTCCCCAGCAAAGGGGGGGATAAAGAGACCCAGTACTTC.

The genes are TRBV10-3 and TRBJ1-1; D remains ambiguous. The V gene's germline CDR1 is ENHRY and CDR2 SYGVKD. The length of the CDR3 is 18 residues. With 2 bases removed from V and 0 bases from J, the gap between germline ends came to 19 bases. In DNA form, the CDR3 reads TGTGCCATCAGTGAGGTGGACCTTATCTACACTTTGAACACTGAAGCTTTCTTT. It is translated as CAISEVDLIYTLNTEAFF.

The chain carries TRBV7-8 and TRBJ2-7; D is possibly TRBD2 (6 bases). Germline CDR1 is SGHVS and CDR2 is FQNEAQ. The CDR3 contains 14 residues. V was trimmed by 1 base and J by 3 bases, leaving 10 bases between them. CDR3 coding DNA: TGTGCCAGCAGCTTAGAGGAGGGTTACTACGAGCAGTACTTC. Amino acids: CASSLEEGYYEQYF.

The rearrangement links TRBV23-1 to TRBJ1-1; D uncertain. TRBV23-1 belongs to the ORF category, with a function that is uncertain. This CDR3 spans 14 amino acids. Trimming took off 1 base at V and 1 base at J, with 7 bases between the two ends. The CDR3 nucleotides read TGCGCCAGCAGTCAATTGGAGGGGAACACTGAAGCTTTCTTT. Translated: CASSQLEGNTEAFF.

The J gene is TRBJ2-7, the V gene TRBV27; tentatively, D is TRBD1 (6 bases). Trimming stripped 2 bases from V and 3 bases from J, with 14 bases between. The germline gives CDR1 MNHEY, CDR2 SMNVEV (reference sequence). The CDR3 consists of 15 residues. CDR3 amino acids: CASSLLQGKLYEQYF. The CDR3 DNA is TGTGCCAGCAGTTTACTCCAGGGGAAACTCTACGAGCAGTACTTC.

The chain has TRBV6-1 and TRBJ2-5, with 8 bases identical to TRBD2. CDR1 and CDR2 (germline): MNHNS, SASEGT. J gave up 4 bases and V 1 base, and 8 bases lay outside the gene matches. This CDR3 contains 16 residues. The CDR3 region has the DNA TGTGCCAGCAGTGAAGGGACTAGCAATCTGCCAGAGACCCAGTACTTC. Residues: CASSEGTSNLPETQYF.

By its share, this clone is medium-sized. This chain uses TRBV5-4 with TRBJ2-7; D possibly matches TRBD1 or TRBD2 (5 bases each). The CDR3 is made up of 13 amino acids. The V gene's germline CDR1 is SGHNT and CDR2 YYREEE (reference sequence). V was cut by 4 bases and J by 0 bases, with 8 bases left in between. The CDR3 region has the DNA TGTGCCAGCAGCCACGGGACCTCCTACGAGCAGTACTTC. Its protein product is CASSHGTSYEQYF.

J is TRBJ2-2 and V is TRBV29-1; D ambiguous. The V and J ends lost 2 bases and 4 bases respectively, with 17 bases between them. Germline CDR1 SQVTM, CDR2 ANQGSEA. CDR3 length equals 16 residues. The CDR3 loop is CSVERPTIPGTGELFF. The DNA of the CDR3 is TGCAGCGTTGAAAGGCCGACAATTCCAGGCACCGGGGAGCTGTTTTTT.

The CDR3 sequence: CASSIPGLANKQFF. The CDR3 nucleotides read TGTGCCAGCAGCATCCCGGGACTAGCGAACAAGCAGTTCTTC. The gene calls are TRBV7-9 and TRBJ2-1, with 10 bases aligning to TRBD2. The CDR3 runs to 14 residues. V shed 5 bases, J shed 11 bases, and the junction held 9 bases outside the gene matches. The V gene's germline CDR1 is SEHNR and CDR2 FQNEAQ (reference sequence).

The V gene is TRBV4-2, the J gene TRBJ1-6; 10 nucleotides match TRBD1. The CDR3 has 16 residues. V shed 0 bases, J shed 8 bases, and the junction held 4 bases outside the gene matches. CDR1 LGHNA and CDR2 YNFKEQ come from the germline V gene. CDR3: CASSQDPGQGYSPLHF. Here the CDR3 DNA reads TGTGCCAGCAGCCAAGACCCGGGACAGGGGTATTCACCCCTCCACTTT.

This clone came up a few times. In nucleotides, the CDR3 is TGTGCCAGCAGCGCTAGCGGGGGGGCCGTAGATACGCAGTATTTT. This sequence encodes CASSASGGAVDTQYF. The V call is TRBV6-4, the J call TRBJ2-3, with TRBD2 matching 12 bases. The germline CDR1 and CDR2 sequences are MRHNA and SNTAGT. Germline trimming cut 6 bases from V and 5 bases from J; bases unmatched to any gene: 6. The CDR3 runs to 15 residues.

The V call is TRBV4-1, the J call TRBJ2-7; D might be TRBD2 (5 bases). This CDR3 has 16 amino acids. V was pared by 0 bases and J by 1 base, with 13 bases between. From germline, CDR1 is MGHRA and CDR2 YSYEKL. The CDR3 coding sequence is TGCGCCAGCAGCCAAGACGCGGGTTTCGAATCCTACGAGCAGTACTTC. Encoded protein: CASSQDAGFESYEQYF.

This clone was picked up a small number of times. The chain couples TRBV11-2 to TRBJ2-3; 8 nucleotides agree with TRBD2. J gave up 4 bases and V 1 base, and 4 bases lay outside the gene matches. Germline V lookup: CDR1 SGHAT, CDR2 FQNNGV. CDR3 size: 15 residues. The chain's CDR3 is CASSLAGGRADTQYF. The CDR3 coding sequence is TGTGCCAGCAGCTTAGCGGGGGGGAGGGCAGATACGCAGTATTTT.

The CDR3 DNA is TGTGCCAGCATTGGTCTAGCGGGGTATTACAATGAGCAGTTCTTC. Protein: CASIGLAGYYNEQFF. The rearrangement joins TRBV2 to TRBJ2-1; 9 bases map to TRBD2. The trim removed 7 bases at V and 4 bases at J, leaving 8 bases unmatched. This CDR3 spans 15 amino acids. The germline CDR1 and CDR2 sequences are SNHLY and FYNNEI.

This sequence joins TRBV19 and TRBJ1-1; D is unresolved. Trimming pared 3 bases from V and 1 base from J, leaving 15 bases between. The CDR3 length is 16 residues. Per the germline V gene, CDR1 is LNHDA and CDR2 is SQIVND (reference sequence). This CDR3 is CASSILGRVSNTEAFF. The CDR3 DNA follows: TGTGCCAGTAGTATCCTAGGCCGGGTTTCGAACACTGAAGCTTTCTTT.

The chain has TRBV4-3 and TRBJ2-1; TRBD1 matches 9 bases. V lost 3 bases, J lost 8 bases, and 11 bases stayed unmatched. Germline V gives CDR1 LGHNA, CDR2 YSLEER. CDR3 length: 16 residues. The CDR3 nucleotides read TGCGCCAGCAGCCACACCCTAGGGGACAGGGCCGATGAGCAGTTCTTC. Translation gives CASSHTLGDRADEQFF.

The rearrangement joins TRBV27 to TRBJ2-7, with 8 bases lining up with TRBD1. Germline lookup yields CDR1 MNHEY and CDR2 SMNVEV (reference sequence). The CDR3 loop spans 15 amino acids. Trimming removed 4 bases from V and 0 bases from J; junction bases left unmatched: 5. CDR3 sequence: CASSSRDRHSYEQYF. The CDR3 coding sequence is TGTGCCAGCAGTTCCCGGGACAGGCACTCCTACGAGCAGTACTTC.

The chain joins TRBV5-1 to TRBJ2-7, with D possibly matching TRBD1 (5 bases). CDR3 length equals 14 residues. With 0 bases removed from V and 2 bases from J, the gap between germline ends came to 9 bases. Germline V gene data show CDR1 as SGHRS and CDR2 as YFSETQ. CDR3 protein: CASSLGSGPYEQYF. The CDR3 coding sequence is TGCGCCAGCAGCTTGGGGTCAGGGCCCTACGAGCAGTACTTC.

The chain employs TRBV5-4 and TRBJ2-7; 9 bases fit TRBD1. The length of the CDR3 is 16 residues. J gave up 6 bases and V 4 bases, and 14 bases lay outside the gene matches. CDR1 is SGHNT, CDR2 YYREEE, per germline (reference sequence). The CDR3, as DNA: TGTGCCAGCAGCCCGGGACAGGGAAGCGATCGAACCGAGCAGTACTTC. Amino acid sequence: CASSPGQGSDRTEQYF.

This clone was recorded only once. The chain has TRBV4-2 and TRBJ1-2; TRBD1 agrees at 7 bases. This CDR3 is built from 15 residues. J was trimmed by 12 bases and V by 3 bases; bases with no gene match: 16. The germline V gene encodes CDR1 LGHNA and CDR2 YNFKEQ. The CDR3 is CASSQTGSPGGLDTF. The CDR3 DNA follows: TGTGCCAGCAGCCAGACAGGGTCACCGGGGGGGCTGGACACCTTC.

This rearrangement joins TRBV19 to TRBJ2-3, with D perhaps TRBD2 (6 bases). Trimming cost V 6 bases and J 1 base, with 11 bases left between them. This CDR3 is 14 amino acids long. The germline V gene encodes CDR1 LNHDA and CDR2 SQIVND (reference sequence). The DNA for the CDR3 is TGTGCCAGTAGCCTAGCTAGCGGCACAGATACGCAGTATTTT. It yields the protein CASSLASGTDTQYF.

This chain connects TRBV5-4 to TRBJ2-7; either TRBD1 or TRBD2 may fit D (5 bases each). The V end was cut by 4 bases, the J end by 0 bases, with 17 bases between. Germline V gives CDR1 SGHNT, CDR2 YYREEE (reference sequence). The CDR3 sequence is 16 residues long. The CDR3 here is CASSPRRQGSSYEQYF. The CDR3 coding sequence is TGTGCCAGCAGCCCGCGGAGGCAGGGAAGCTCCTACGAGCAGTACTTC.

V and J are TRBV5-6 and TRBJ1-6, with D possibly matching TRBD1 (5 bases). CDR1 is SGHDT and CDR2 is YYEEEE in the germline V gene. V was shortened by 4 bases and J by 10 bases, with 15 bases between the two germline ends. The CDR3 extends over 14 amino acids. CDR3 coding DNA: TGTGCCAGCAGCCGGGTGCGGGACCAATCACCCCTCCACTTT. Protein sequence: CASSRVRDQSPLHF.

The DNA of the CDR3 is TGTGCCACCAGCAGCCGGGACAGGGAGAATTCACCCCTCCACTTT. Translated, it gives CATSSRDRENSPLHF. The rearrangement joins TRBV15 to TRBJ1-6, with 9 nucleotides matching TRBD1. V dropped 3 bases and J dropped 7; count of bases not matched to a gene: 4. CDR3 length: 15 amino acids. CDR1 is LNHNV, CDR2 YYDKDF, per germline (reference sequence).

V gene TRBV4-3 combines with J gene TRBJ2-7; TRBD2 aligns across 9 bases. The CDR3 loop spans 15 amino acids. CDR1 and CDR2 from the germline V gene are LGHNA and YSLEER. Unmatched junction bases numbered 4, after V lost 1 base and J lost 3 bases. The CDR3 reads CASSQGLRGGYEQYF. The CDR3, as DNA: TGCGCCAGCAGCCAAGGATTGCGGGGGGGCTACGAGCAGTACTTC.

The rearrangement uses TRBV5-1 and TRBJ2-7; 8 nucleotides match TRBD1. V gave up 6 bases and J gave up 2 bases; unmatched junction bases: 7. Germline CDR1 reads SGHRS; CDR2 reads YFSETQ. The CDR3 sequence is 14 residues long. This CDR3 reads CASTEGTGAYEQYF. The CDR3 DNA follows: TGCGCCAGCACGGAGGGGACAGGTGCCTACGAGCAGTACTTC.